Below are 31 T cell receptor beta chains sequenced from a single sample in a study of blood T cell repertoires in COVID-19. Generated by immunoSEQ multiplex PCR, the TCRdb table keeps only in-frame clones and is missing some. This table has about 150,000 clones, less than 95% appearing once. Sequencing was done on a sample of peripheral blood. The receptors were gathered from a man aged 45-65 years with acute or convalescent COVID-19.

The gene calls are TRBV30 and TRBJ2-1, with TRBD2 as a possible D gene (6 bases). This CDR3 is built from 12 residues. Trimming stripped 8 bases from V and 6 bases from J, with 14 bases between. CDR1 is GTSNPN and CDR2 is SVGIG in the germline V gene (reference sequence). DNA for the CDR3: TGTGCCAAAGAGGAGGGTGGCAATGAGCAGTTCTTC. It encodes CAKEEGGNEQFF.

Comment on this clone: The same CDR3 also results from other DNA sequences found in this sample. This chain connects TRBV6-5 to TRBJ1-2; perhaps TRBD1 as D (5 bases). Trimming removed 3 bases from V and 5 bases from J, with 10 bases in between. This CDR3 comprises 13 residues. Germline loops: CDR1 MNHEY, CDR2 SVGAGI. DNA for the CDR3: TGTGCCAGCAGTTATACGGGGGGTTATGGCTACACCTTC. Residues: CASSYTGGYGYTF.

The rearrangement joins TRBV6-7 to TRBJ1-5; TRBD1 agrees at 10 bases. TRBV6-7 is given ORF status, its function remaining uncertain. The V segment lost 9 bases and the J segment 0 bases; nucleotides outside the gene matches: 14. The CDR3 runs to 18 residues. This CDR3 is CARPLRDRGPYSNQPQHF. The DNA for the CDR3 is TGTGCCAGGCCCCTCCGGGACAGGGGACCTTATAGCAATCAGCCCCAGCATTTT.

The rearrangement joins TRBV4-3 to TRBJ1-1, with 7 nucleotides matching TRBD1. Germline V gives CDR1 LGHNA, CDR2 YSLEER. CDR3 length: 16 amino acids. Trimming at V came to 0 bases and at J to 4 bases, leaving 8 bases not matched to a gene. CDR3 bases: TGCGCCAGCAGCCAAGATCGGAGGGGGCGAGGCACTGAAGCTTTCTTT. Protein sequence: CASSQDRRGRGTEAFF.

V and J are TRBV30 and TRBJ1-2; weak D call: TRBD1 (5 bases). This CDR3 spans 17 amino acids. Trimming stripped 0 bases from V and 7 bases from J, with 24 bases between. In germline, CDR1 is GTSNPN, CDR2 SVGIG (reference sequence). CDR3 amino acids: CAWSVARFGTPLSGYTF. CDR3 bases: TGTGCCTGGAGTGTAGCCCGCTTCGGGACTCCTCTTTCTGGCTACACCTTC. Complete variable domain (other parts from reference TRBV30 and TRBJ1-2): SQTIHQWPATLVQPVGSPLSLECTVEGTSNPNLYWYRQAAGRGLQLLFYSVGIGQISSEVPQNLSASRPQDRQFILSSKKLLLSDSGFYLCAWSVARFGTPLSGYTFGSGTRLTVV.

CDR3 amino acids: CASSVIGTSYNEQFF. The CDR3 bases are TGTGCCAGCAGCGTAATCGGGACTTCCTACAATGAGCAGTTCTTC. This chain uses TRBV9 with TRBJ2-1; tentative D call: TRBD2 (6 bases). Germline CDR1 and CDR2: SGDLS and YYNGEE. This CDR3 contains 15 residues. V lost 1 base, J lost 1 base, and 9 bases lay in between. The whole variable domain, filled in from reference TRBV9 and TRBJ2-1, reads DSGVTQTPKHLITATGQRVTLRCSPRSGDLSVYWYQQSLDQGLQFLIQYYNGEERAKGNILERFSAQQFPDLHSELNLSSLELGDSALYFCASSVIGTSYNEQFFGPGTRLTVL.

The chain combines TRBV30 with TRBJ2-2; no reliable D call. This CDR3 is built from 12 residues. Trimming shortened V by 1 base and J by 2 bases, and 2 bases separated the two germline ends. Germline V gene lookup returns CDR1 GTSNPN and CDR2 SVGIG (reference sequence). The DNA of the CDR3 is TGTGCCTGGAGTGCTAACACCGGGGAGCTGTTTTTT. It codes for CAWSANTGELFF. Using reference TRBV30 and TRBJ2-2 for the parts outside the CDR3, the full variable domain is SQTIHQWPATLVQPVGSPLSLECTVEGTSNPNLYWYRQAAGRGLQLLFYSVGIGQISSEVPQNLSASRPQDRQFILSSKKLLLSDSGFYLCAWSANTGELFFGEGSRLTVL.

The table lists this clone with a count of one. The chain uses TRBV7-9 and TRBJ2-7; 7 bases fit TRBD2. The CDR3 is 15 residues long. Losses at the gene ends were 5 bases for V and 4 bases for J; bases not matched to a gene: 11. The germline V gene has CDR1 SEHNR and CDR2 FQNEAQ (reference sequence). The CDR3 is CASSNLGGEFYEQYV. In nucleotides, the CDR3 is TGTGCCAGCAGCAATCTTGGGGGGGAGTTTTACGAGCAGTACGTC.

This clone was seen a handful of times. CDR3 loop: CARIEGRTFF. The CDR3 nucleotides are TGCGCCAGGATCGAGGGCCGAACTTTCTTT. This sequence joins TRBV10-1 and TRBJ1-1; D remains unclear. This CDR3 has 10 residues. The V end lost 9 bases, the J end lost 12 bases, and 14 bases lay between the germline ends. CDR1 and CDR2 (germline): WNHNN, SYGVQD (reference sequence).

The J gene is TRBJ1-3, the V gene TRBV18; D is unclear. The CDR3 extends over 16 amino acids. Germline V gives CDR1 KGHSH, CDR2 LQKENI. Trimming removed 5 bases from V and 0 bases from J, with 14 bases in between. CDR3 in DNA: TGTGCCAGCTCAAACAGATTTACTAGCTCTGGAAACACCATATATTTT. This gives the protein CASSNRFTSSGNTIYF.

The J gene is TRBJ2-7, the V gene TRBV11-3, with TRBD1 matching 7 bases. Germline trimming cut 4 bases from V and 0 bases from J; bases unmatched to any gene: 6. Germline V gene lookup returns CDR1 SGHNT and CDR2 YENEEA. CDR3 size: 15 residues. The CDR3 DNA sequence: TGTGCCAGCAGCTCAGGGACAGCAGGCTCCTACGAGCAGTACTTC. This codes for CASSSGTAGSYEQYF.

V is TRBV5-5 and J is TRBJ1-1; a possible D gene is TRBD1 (5 bases). Germline V gene lookup returns CDR1 SGHKS and CDR2 YYEKEE (reference sequence). This CDR3 is 12 amino acids long. V lost 3 bases and J lost 5, with 8 bases in between. DNA of the CDR3: TGTGCCAGCAGCTCCCAGGGAACTGAAGCTTTCTTT. It yields the protein CASSSQGTEAFF.

This clone was picked up one time. This chain links TRBV24-1 with TRBJ2-7; D not resolved. CDR3 length equals 14 residues. V shed 1 base and J shed 0 bases, with 6 bases lying between them. Per the germline V gene, CDR1 is KGHDR and CDR2 is SFDVKD. CDR3 amino acids: CATSDFESSYEQYF. In DNA form, the CDR3 reads TGTGCCACCAGTGATTTCGAGAGCTCCTACGAGCAGTACTTC.

The chain has TRBV9 and TRBJ2-3, with 9 bases that match TRBD2. After removal of 0 bases from V and 0 bases from J, the junction contained 5 bases not matched to a gene. The germline gives CDR1 SGDLS, CDR2 YYNGEE. This CDR3 comprises 17 residues. CDR3 nucleotide sequence: TGTGCCAGCAGCGTAGGAGCGGGAGGAACTAGCACAGATACGCAGTATTTT. Residues: CASSVGAGGTSTDTQYF.

The table lists this clone with a few counts. The chain's CDR3 is CATRAMNTEAFF. CDR3 coding DNA: TGTGCCACCAGGGCCATGAACACTGAAGCTTTCTTT. The chain uses TRBV10-3 and TRBJ1-1; maybe TRBD1 (5 bases). Looked up from germline, CDR1 is ENHRY and CDR2 is SYGVKD. Trimming took off 10 bases at V and 0 bases at J, with 9 bases between the two ends. The CDR3 covers 12 residues.

The chain recombines TRBV27 with TRBJ2-1; 8 bases are a match to TRBD2. V dropped 6 bases and J dropped 4; count of bases not matched to a gene: 8. The CDR3 consists of 15 residues. The V gene's germline CDR1 is MNHEY and CDR2 SMNVEV (reference sequence). The CDR3 spells CASRTSGRGYNEQFF. For the CDR3, the DNA is TGTGCCAGCAGGACATCCGGGAGGGGTTACAATGAGCAGTTCTTC.

V is TRBV19 and J is TRBJ1-2, with D perhaps TRBD1 (5 bases). The CDR3 covers 13 residues. CDR1 LNHDA and CDR2 SQIVND come from the germline V gene (reference sequence). Trimming removed 5 bases at V and 2 bases at J, with 9 bases between. The CDR3 bases are TGTGCCAGTAGTGCGGACAAAAACTATGGCTACACCTTC. Its translation is CASSADKNYGYTF.

V usage is TRBV5-6 and J usage is TRBJ1-6, with a tentative D call TRBD1 (5 bases). The CDR3 runs to 14 residues. V dropped 1 base and J dropped 8 bases, with 10 bases sitting between them. Germline CDR1 is SGHDT and CDR2 is YYEEEE. CDR3 nucleotide sequence: TGTGCCAGCAGCTTGAGGCTCAGGGATTCACCCCTCCACTTT. Its protein is CASSLRLRDSPLHF.

V usage is TRBV6-2 or TRBV6-3 and J usage is TRBJ2-5, with D possibly being TRBD2 (5 bases). The V end lost 4 bases, the J end lost 5 bases, and 14 bases lay between the germline ends. The CDR3 contains 14 residues. The germline CDR1 and CDR2 sequences are MNHEY and SVGEGT. Written as DNA, the CDR3 is TGTGCCAGCAGTTCAGCGAACAAGCGGGAGACCCAGTACTTC. Translated, it gives CASSSANKRETQYF.

The rearrangement joins TRBV5-1 to TRBJ2-1, with TRBD2 matching over 10 bases. V was pared by 0 bases and J by 8 bases, with 11 bases of the junction left unmatched. CDR1 SGHRS and CDR2 YFSETQ come from the germline V gene. The CDR3 runs 17 residues. This CDR3 is CASSLVLAGALTDEQFF. As DNA, the CDR3 is TGCGCCAGCAGCTTGGTTCTAGCGGGAGCCCTGACGGATGAGCAGTTCTTC.

This clone was detected only a few times. The V call is TRBV18, the J call TRBJ2-2; D unclear. Germline CDR1 is KGHSH and CDR2 is LQKENI. Trimming took off 2 bases at V and 0 bases at J, with 10 bases between the two ends. CDR3 length: 16 amino acids. The CDR3 coding sequence is TGTGCCAGCTCACCATTAGGAGCTACGAACACCGGGGAGCTGTTTTTT. Protein sequence: CASSPLGATNTGELFF. Supplemented by reference TRBV18 and TRBJ2-2, the full variable domain reads NAGVMQNPRHLVRRRGQEARLRCSPMKGHSHVYWYRQLPEEGLKFMVYLQKENIIDESGMPKERFSAEFPKEGPSILRIQQVVRGDSAAYFCASSPLGATNTGELFFGEGSRLTVL.

CDR3 sequence (DNA): TGTGCCAGCAGCTTGCGAGCGGGGAGTATCTATGGCTACACCTTC. It encodes CASSLRAGSIYGYTF. This sequence joins TRBV5-6 and TRBJ1-2, with D unclear. There are 15 residues in the CDR3. Germline V CDR1 and CDR2: SGHDT, YYEEEE. The V and J ends lost 1 base and 4 bases respectively, with 14 bases between them.

The V call is TRBV11-2, the J call TRBJ1-3, with TRBD1 as a possible D gene (6 bases). In germline, CDR1 is SGHAT, CDR2 FQNNGV. The CDR3 totals 18 residues. The V and J ends lost 4 bases and 1 base respectively, with 20 bases between them. The CDR3 sequence is CASSYGTPRRPSGNTIYF. The CDR3 DNA reads TGTGCCAGCAGCTACGGGACACCAAGGAGGCCTTCTGGAAACACCATATATTTT.

The gene calls are TRBV6-6 and TRBJ2-1; 11 bases line up with TRBD2. V trimming: 6 bases; J trimming: 6 bases; junction bases outside the gene matches: 7. The V gene's germline CDR1 is MNHNY and CDR2 SVGAGI (reference sequence). The CDR3 is 15 amino acids. In DNA form, the CDR3 reads TGTGCCAGCAGGGAGACTAGCGGGGAGGGCAATGAGCAGTTCTTC. Encoded protein: CASRETSGEGNEQFF.

The gene calls are TRBV28 and TRBJ2-7; a possible D gene is TRBD2 (6 bases). This CDR3 spans 15 amino acids. Germline V gene data show CDR1 as MDHEN and CDR2 as SYDVKM. V lost 3 bases to trimming and J lost 2 bases, with 14 bases between them. CDR3 sequence: CASSFSGVPAYEQYF. The DNA of the CDR3 is TGTGCCAGCAGTTTCTCGGGAGTTCCAGCCTACGAGCAGTACTTC.

The rearrangement uses TRBV5-1 and TRBJ2-3; the match to TRBD2 covers 11 bases. CDR3 length: 17 amino acids. Looked up from germline, CDR1 is SGHRS and CDR2 is YFSETQ. Trimming removed 2 bases from V and 6 bases from J; junction bases left unmatched: 11. The CDR3 reads CASSFLAGGDRRDTQYF. In DNA, the CDR3 is TGCGCCAGCAGCTTTTTAGCGGGAGGGGACCGACGGGATACGCAGTATTTT.

V gene TRBV9 combines with J gene TRBJ2-1; possibly TRBD1 for D (6 bases). The CDR3 runs to 12 residues. Trimming removed 4 bases from V and 8 bases from J, with 10 bases in between. Germline V gene sequence: CDR1 SGDLS, CDR2 YYNGEE. CDR3 in amino acids: CASSLQGYEQFF. The CDR3 bases are TGTGCCAGCAGCCTCCAGGGGTATGAGCAGTTCTTC.

This chain joins TRBV4-1 and TRBJ1-1; perhaps TRBD1 as D (6 bases). V lost 1 base, J lost 6 bases, and 15 bases lay in between. Germline-derived CDR1 and CDR2 are MGHRA and YSYEKL. This CDR3 comprises 15 residues. CDR3 in amino acids: CASSQVEGGVSEAFF. The CDR3, as DNA: TGCGCCAGCAGCCAAGTTGAGGGGGGGGTCTCTGAAGCTTTCTTT.

The chain carries TRBV13 and TRBJ2-7, with D possibly TRBD2 on 5 matching bases. The CDR3 has 14 residues. Per the germline V gene, CDR1 is PRHDT and CDR2 is FYEKMQ (reference sequence). With 0 bases removed from V and 2 bases from J, the gap between germline ends came to 8 bases. In nucleotides, the CDR3 is TGTGCCAGCAGCTTAGGACGGGAAGCCTACGAGCAGTACGTC. As protein: CASSLGREAYEQYV.

J is TRBJ1-3 and V is TRBV5-1; D possibly corresponds to TRBD1 (6 bases). With 4 bases removed from V and 2 bases from J, the gap between germline ends came to 13 bases. Germline-derived CDR1 and CDR2 are SGHRS and YFSETQ. The CDR3 length is 15 residues. For the CDR3, the DNA is TGCGCCAGCAGCCTGGGGGGCAGGGCTGGAAACACCATATATTTT. Its protein is CASSLGGRAGNTIYF.

The chain uses TRBV4-3 and TRBJ1-2; D may be TRBD1 (5 bases). Trimming shortened V by 0 bases and J by 4 bases, and 9 bases separated the two germline ends. Germline CDR1 LGHNA, CDR2 YSLEER. The CDR3 consists of 14 residues. The CDR3, as DNA: TGCGCCAGCAGCCAAGATTTAGACAGCTATGGCTACACCTTC. Its protein is CASSQDLDSYGYTF.